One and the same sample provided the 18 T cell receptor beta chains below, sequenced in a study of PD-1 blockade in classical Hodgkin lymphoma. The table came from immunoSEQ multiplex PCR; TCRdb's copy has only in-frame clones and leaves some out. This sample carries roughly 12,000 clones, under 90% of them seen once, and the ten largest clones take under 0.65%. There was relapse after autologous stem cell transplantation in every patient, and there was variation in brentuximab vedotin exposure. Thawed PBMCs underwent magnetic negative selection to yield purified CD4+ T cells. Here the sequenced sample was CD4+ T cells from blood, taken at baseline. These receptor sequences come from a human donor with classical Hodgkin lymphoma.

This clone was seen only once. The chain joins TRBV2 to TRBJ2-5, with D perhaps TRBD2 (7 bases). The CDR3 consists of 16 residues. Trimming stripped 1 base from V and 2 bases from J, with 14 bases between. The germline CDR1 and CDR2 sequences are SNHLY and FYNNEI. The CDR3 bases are TGTGCCAGCAGTGAAGTATGGGGAGGGGGGCAAGAGACCCAGTACTTC. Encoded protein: CASSEVWGGGQETQYF.

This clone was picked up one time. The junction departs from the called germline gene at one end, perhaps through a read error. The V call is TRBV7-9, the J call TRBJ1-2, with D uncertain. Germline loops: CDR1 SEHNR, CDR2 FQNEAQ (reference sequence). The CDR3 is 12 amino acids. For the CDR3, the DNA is TGTGCCAGCAGCTTAGGGGCCGGACCTCTAGGATTC. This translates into CASSLGAGPLGF.

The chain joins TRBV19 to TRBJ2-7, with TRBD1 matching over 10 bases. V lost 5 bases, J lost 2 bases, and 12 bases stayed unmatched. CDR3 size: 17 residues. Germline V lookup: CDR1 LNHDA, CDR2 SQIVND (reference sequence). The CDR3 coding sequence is TGTGCCAGTAGTGGAGGGACAGGGGTAGGCCCCACCTACGAGCAGTACTTC. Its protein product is CASSGGTGVGPTYEQYF.

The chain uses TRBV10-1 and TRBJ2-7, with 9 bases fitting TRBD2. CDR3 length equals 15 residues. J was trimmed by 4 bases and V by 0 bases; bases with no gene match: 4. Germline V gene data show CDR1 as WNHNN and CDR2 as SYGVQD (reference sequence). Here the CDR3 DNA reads TGCGCCAGCAGTGAGTCGTCTAGCGGGGCTTACGAGCAGTACTTC. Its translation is CASSESSSGAYEQYF.

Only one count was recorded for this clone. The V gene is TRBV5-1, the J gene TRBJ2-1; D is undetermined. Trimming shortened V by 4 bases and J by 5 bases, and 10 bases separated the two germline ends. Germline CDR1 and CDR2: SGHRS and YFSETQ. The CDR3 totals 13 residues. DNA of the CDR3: TGCGCCAGCAGCCGACGGGCTGACAATGAGCAGTTCTTC. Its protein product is CASSRRADNEQFF.

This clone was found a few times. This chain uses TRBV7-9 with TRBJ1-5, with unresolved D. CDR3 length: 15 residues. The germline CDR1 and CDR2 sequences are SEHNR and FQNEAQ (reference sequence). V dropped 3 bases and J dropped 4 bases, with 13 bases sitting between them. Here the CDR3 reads CASSFPILQNQPQHF. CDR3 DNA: TGTGCCAGCAGCTTTCCGATCCTACAAAATCAGCCCCAGCATTTT.

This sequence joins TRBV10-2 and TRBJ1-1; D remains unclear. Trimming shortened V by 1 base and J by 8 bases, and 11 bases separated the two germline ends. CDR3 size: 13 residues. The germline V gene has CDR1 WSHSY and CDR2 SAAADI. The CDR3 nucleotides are TGCGCCAGCAGTGAGTTACGGGGTGGAGAAGCTTTCTTT. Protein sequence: CASSELRGGEAFF.

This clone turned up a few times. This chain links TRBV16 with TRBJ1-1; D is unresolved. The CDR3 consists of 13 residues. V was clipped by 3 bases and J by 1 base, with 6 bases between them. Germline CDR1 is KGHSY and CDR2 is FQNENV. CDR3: CASSQQENTEAFF. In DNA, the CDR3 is TGTGCCAGCAGCCAGCAGGAGAACACTGAAGCTTTCTTT.

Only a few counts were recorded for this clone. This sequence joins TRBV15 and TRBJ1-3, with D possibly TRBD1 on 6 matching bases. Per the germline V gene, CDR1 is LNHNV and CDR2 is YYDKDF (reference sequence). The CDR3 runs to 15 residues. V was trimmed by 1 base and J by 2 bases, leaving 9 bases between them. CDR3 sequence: CATSRVGGAGNTIYF. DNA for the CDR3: TGTGCCACCAGCAGAGTTGGGGGCGCTGGAAACACCATATATTTT.

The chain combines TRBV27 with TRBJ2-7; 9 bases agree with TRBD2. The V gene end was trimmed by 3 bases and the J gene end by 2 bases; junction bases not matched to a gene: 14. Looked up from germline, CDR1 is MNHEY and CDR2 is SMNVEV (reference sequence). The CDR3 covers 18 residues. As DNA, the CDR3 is TGTGCCAGCAGTTTGGCGGCTGGGCTAGCGGGGACCCCCTACGAGCAGTACTTC. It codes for CASSLAAGLAGTPYEQYF.

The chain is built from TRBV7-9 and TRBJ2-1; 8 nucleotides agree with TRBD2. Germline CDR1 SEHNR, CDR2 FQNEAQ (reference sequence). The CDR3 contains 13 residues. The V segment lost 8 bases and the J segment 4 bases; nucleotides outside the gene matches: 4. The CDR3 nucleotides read TGTGCCAGCGCCCTAGCGGGTTACAATGAGCAGTTCTTC. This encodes CASALAGYNEQFF. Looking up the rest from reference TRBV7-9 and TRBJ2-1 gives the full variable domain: DTGVSQNPRHKITKRGQNVTFRCDPISEHNRLYWYRQTLGQGPEFLTYFQNEAQLEKSRLLSDRFSAERPKGSFSTLEIQRTEQGDSAMYLCASALAGYNEQFFGPGTRLTVL.

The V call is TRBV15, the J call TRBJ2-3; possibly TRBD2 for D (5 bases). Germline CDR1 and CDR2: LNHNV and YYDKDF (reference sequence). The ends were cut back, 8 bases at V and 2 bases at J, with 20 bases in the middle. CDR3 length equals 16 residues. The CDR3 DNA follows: TGTGCCACCCAAGATGACTACGGCATGAACACAGATACGCAGTATTTT. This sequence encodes CATQDDYGMNTDTQYF.

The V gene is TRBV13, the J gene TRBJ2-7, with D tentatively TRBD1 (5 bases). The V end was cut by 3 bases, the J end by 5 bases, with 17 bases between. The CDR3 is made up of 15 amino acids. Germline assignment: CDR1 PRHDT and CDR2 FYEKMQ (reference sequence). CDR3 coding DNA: TGTGCCAGCAGCTTGCCTTCCTTGGGGCACCACGAGCAGTACTTC. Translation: CASSLPSLGHHEQYF. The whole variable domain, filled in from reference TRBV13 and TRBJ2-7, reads AAGVIQSPRHLIKEKRETATLKCYPIPRHDTVYWYQQGPGQDPQFLISFYEKMQSDKGSIPDRFSAQQFSDYHSELNMSSLELGDSALYFCASSLPSLGHHEQYFGPGTRLTVT.

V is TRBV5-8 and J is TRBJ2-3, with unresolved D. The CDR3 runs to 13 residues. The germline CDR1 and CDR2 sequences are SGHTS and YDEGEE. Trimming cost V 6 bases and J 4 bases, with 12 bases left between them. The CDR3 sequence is CASTPLGPDTQYF. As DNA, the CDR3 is TGTGCCAGCACGCCATTGGGCCCAGATACGCAGTATTTT.

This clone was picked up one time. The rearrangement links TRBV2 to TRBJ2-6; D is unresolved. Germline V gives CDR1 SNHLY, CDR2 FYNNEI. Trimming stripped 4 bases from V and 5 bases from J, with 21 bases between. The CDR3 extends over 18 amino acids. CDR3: CASSVETPIQSRANVLTF. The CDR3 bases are TGTGCCAGCAGTGTAGAGACACCGATACAAAGTCGGGCCAACGTCCTGACTTTC.

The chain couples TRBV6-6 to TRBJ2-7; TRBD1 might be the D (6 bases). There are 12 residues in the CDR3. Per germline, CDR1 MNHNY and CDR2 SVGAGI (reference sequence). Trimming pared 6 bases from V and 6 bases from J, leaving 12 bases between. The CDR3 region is CASSRGQSEQYF. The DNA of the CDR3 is TGTGCCAGCAGCCGGGGACAATCCGAGCAGTACTTC.

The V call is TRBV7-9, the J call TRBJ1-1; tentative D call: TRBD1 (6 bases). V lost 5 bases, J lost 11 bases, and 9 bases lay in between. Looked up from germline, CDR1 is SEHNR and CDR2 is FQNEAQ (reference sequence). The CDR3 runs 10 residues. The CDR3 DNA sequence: TGTGCCAGCAGCCCCACAGGGGCTTTCTTT. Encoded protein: CASSPTGAFF.

The CDR3 is CASSLDRGAGNTEAFF. Written as DNA, the CDR3 is TGCGCCAGCAGCTTGGACAGGGGAGCGGGTAACACTGAAGCTTTCTTT. V usage is TRBV5-1 and J usage is TRBJ1-1; the match to TRBD1 covers 7 bases. Germline V gene lookup returns CDR1 SGHRS and CDR2 YFSETQ. J gave up 2 bases and V 0 bases, and 7 bases lay outside the gene matches. The CDR3 length is 16 residues. The full variable domain, with the rest looked up from reference TRBV5-1 and TRBJ1-1, is KAGVTQTPRYLIKTRGQQVTLSCSPISGHRSVSWYQQTPGQGLQFLFEYFSETQRNKGNFPGRFSGRQFSNSRSEMNVSTLELGDSALYLCASSLDRGAGNTEAFFGQGTRLTVV.